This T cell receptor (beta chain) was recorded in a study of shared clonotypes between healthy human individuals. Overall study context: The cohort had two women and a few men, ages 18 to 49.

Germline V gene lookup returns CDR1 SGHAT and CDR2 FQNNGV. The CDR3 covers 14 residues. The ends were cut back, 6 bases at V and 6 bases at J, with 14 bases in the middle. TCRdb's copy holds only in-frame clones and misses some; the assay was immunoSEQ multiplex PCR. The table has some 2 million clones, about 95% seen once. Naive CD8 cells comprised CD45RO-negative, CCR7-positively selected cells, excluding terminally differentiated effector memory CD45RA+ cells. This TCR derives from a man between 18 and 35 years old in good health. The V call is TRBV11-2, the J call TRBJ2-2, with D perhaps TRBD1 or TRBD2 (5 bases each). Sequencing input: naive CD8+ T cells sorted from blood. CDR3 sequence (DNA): TGTGCCAGCAGTTGGGACCGCCCCTCCGGGGAGCTGTTTTTT. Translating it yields CASSWDRPSGELFF.